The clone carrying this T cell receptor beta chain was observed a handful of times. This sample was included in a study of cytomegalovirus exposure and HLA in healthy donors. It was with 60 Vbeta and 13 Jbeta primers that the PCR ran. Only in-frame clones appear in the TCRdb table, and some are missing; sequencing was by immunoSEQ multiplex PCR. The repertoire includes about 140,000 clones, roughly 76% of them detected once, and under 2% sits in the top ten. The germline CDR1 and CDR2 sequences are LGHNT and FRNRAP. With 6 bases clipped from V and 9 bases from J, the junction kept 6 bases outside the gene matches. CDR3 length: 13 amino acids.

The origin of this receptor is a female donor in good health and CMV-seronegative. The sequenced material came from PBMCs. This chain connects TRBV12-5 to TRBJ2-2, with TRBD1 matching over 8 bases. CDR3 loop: CASGWTGQRELFF. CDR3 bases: TGTGCTAGTGGCTGGACAGGGCAGCGGGAGCTGTTTTTT.